This is a list of T cell receptor beta chains from one sample in a study of preoperative IRX-2 immunotherapy in early breast cancer. Some clones are missing from TCRdb's copy, which holds only in-frame ones; the method was immunoSEQ multiplex PCR. Of more than 10,000 clones listed, more than 75% are singletons. This sample was gathered from a patient treated with IRX-2 immunotherapy. These receptors were obtained from a human donor with breast cancer. Each CDR3 is given with its conserved first and last residue. A D gene is named only where the DNA matches it firmly. The listing skips clone size in some rows; elsewhere it reads once, few, many or a size class.

clone size | J gene | V gene | D gene | CDR3 DNA | CDR3 protein
once | TRBJ2-7 | TRBV5-1 | - | TGCGCCAGCAGCATACCAGCCGCTGAGCAGTACTTC | CASSIPAAEQYF
- | TRBJ1-6 | TRBV7-2 | - | TGTGCCAGCAACTACTTCAGGGGTTCACCCCTCCACTTT | CASNYFRGSPLHF
- | TRBJ1-3 | TRBV9 | TRBD1 | TGTGCCAGCAGCGGTACGACAGGGGTCGGGAGAAACACCATATATTTT | CASSGTTGVGRNTIYF
- | TRBJ2-4 | TRBV5-1 | - | TGCGCCAGCAGCTTGGAATCAGGGACTGCGAACATTCAGTACTTC | CASSLESGTANIQYF
few | TRBJ1-1 | TRBV6-1 | TRBD1 | TGTGCCAGCAACCCCGACAGGGGGGATTCTCAAGCTTTCTTT | CASNPDRGDSQAFF
- | TRBJ1-1 | TRBV2 | - | TGTGCCAGCCGCGGACAGCCGAACACTGAAGCTTTCTTT | CASRGQPNTEAFF
- | TRBJ2-7 | TRBV27 | - | TGTGCCAGCAGTTTATCGGTAGGCAGGGGATTAACCCGGCAGTACTTC | CASSLSVGRGLTRQYF
- | TRBJ1-1 | TRBV27 | - | TGTGCCAGCAGCCGATCAGGGACTGAAGCTTTCTTT | CASSRSGTEAFF
once | TRBJ1-2 | TRBV19 | TRBD1 | TGTGCCAGCAACGAAGCCGGGACAGGGGGCGGTAAAAACTATGGCTACACCTTC | CASNEAGTGGGKNYGYTF
- | TRBJ2-7 | TRBV6-6 | TRBD1 | TGTGCCACCGGGGGACAGGGACCCTACGAGCAGTACTTC | CATGGQGPYEQYF
- | TRBJ1-4 | TRBV6-6 | - | TGTGCCAGCGTGGAGGGGGGAACTAATGAAAAACTGTTTTTT | CASVEGGTNEKLFF
once | TRBJ2-3 | TRBV27 | - | TGTGCCAGCGGTCAAATTTTGGTAGATACGCAGTATTTT | CASGQILVDTQYF
- | TRBJ2-3 | TRBV7-3 | TRBD2 | TGTGCCAGCAGCTTAGAAGCGGGGAGTACAGATACGCAGTATTTT | CASSLEAGSTDTQYF
- | TRBJ1-4 | TRBV7-9 | - | TGTGCCAGCAGCTCAGGCGCCCGGGGAATGGCAACTAATGAAAAACTGTTTTTT | CASSSGARGMATNEKLFF
- | TRBJ1-1 | TRBV28 | - | TGTGCCAGCAGACCTTTGGCGTTGAGCACTGAAGCTTTCTTT | CASRPLALSTEAFF
- | TRBJ2-1 | TRBV6-1 | - | TGTGCCAGCAGTGGACAGGGGAGGGGTAATGAGCAGTTCTTC | CASSGQGRGNEQFF
- | TRBJ2-5 | TRBV6-5 | TRBD1 | TGTGCCAGCAGTTACTCCAAGGACAGGGGACAGTACTTC | CASSYSKDRGQYF
- | TRBJ2-1 | TRBV4-1 | - | TGCGCCAGCAGCCAGGGACGAGGGGATGAGCAGTTCTTC | CASSQGRGDEQFF
- | TRBJ1-6 | TRBV18 | TRBD1 | TGTGCCAGCTCAGGGACAGGGATGAATTCACCCCTCCACTTT | CASSGTGMNSPLHF
once | TRBJ1-1 | TRBV18 | TRBD1 | TGTGCCAGCTCACCACCTCGGGACAGGGGTGAAGCTTTCTTT | CASSPPRDRGEAFF
- | TRBJ2-1 | TRBV5-4 | - | TGTGCCAGCAGCTCTTGGGTGAATGAGCAGTTCTTC | CASSSWVNEQFF
- | TRBJ2-7 | TRBV7-8 | TRBD1 | TGTGCCAGCAGCTTATTTACAGGGGCCTACGAGCAGTACTTC | CASSLFTGAYEQYF
- | TRBJ1-2 | TRBV6-6 | - | TGTGCCAGCAGTCCAGGGGTCTTTGGCTACACCTTC | CASSPGVFGYTF
- | TRBJ1-1 | TRBV2 | - | TGTGCCATCAACACCGGCACTGAAGCTTTCTTT | CAINTGTEAFF
- | TRBJ2-5 | TRBV5-1 | - | TGCGCCAGCAGCTTGTTGGTGCAAGAGACCCAGTACTTC | CASSLLVQETQYF
once | TRBJ1-3 | TRBV18 | TRBD1 | TGTGCCAGCTCACCCGCGGACAGGTGGGCTGGAAACACCATATATTTT | CASSPADRWAGNTIYF
- | TRBJ1-1 | TRBV19 | - | TGTGCCAGTAGTATGCGGGTGTGGGCTGAAGCTTTCTTT | CASSMRVWAEAFF
- | TRBJ1-2 | TRBV18 | TRBD1 | TGTGCCAGCTCACCGTTAACAGGGGAGAACTATGGCTACACCTTC | CASSPLTGENYGYTF
- | TRBJ2-3 | TRBV19 | - | TGTGCCAGTAGTACCAGAGATACGCAGTATTTT | CASSTRDTQYF
- | TRBJ1-2 | TRBV19 | - | TGTGCCAGTACCCTCAGCTCTGGACAACCAAGAATCTATGGCTACACCTTC | CASTLSSGQPRIYGYTF
- | TRBJ2-5 | TRBV6-6 | - | TGTGCCACTGCAATGATGGGGGCCCAAGAGACCCAGTACTTC | CATAMMGAQETQYF
- | TRBJ1-1 | TRBV18 | - | TGTGCCAGCTCACAGGGTCTGAACACTGAAGCTTTCTTT | CASSQGLNTEAFF
- | TRBJ2-5 | TRBV2 | TRBD2 | TGTGCCAGCACAGCCCCCCGACTAGCGGTACTTTGGGGAGAGACCCAGTACTTC | CASTAPRLAVLWGETQYF
- | TRBJ2-5 | TRBV7-9 | TRBD1 | TGTGCCAGCAGCTCCCTGACAGGGACCCTTCAAGAGACCCAGTACTTC | CASSSLTGTLQETQYF
- | TRBJ1-2 | TRBV10-3 | - | TGTGCCATCAGTGAGTTAGGGTATTCTAACTATGGCTACACCTTC | CAISELGYSNYGYTF
once | TRBJ1-1 | TRBV19 | TRBD1 | TGTGCCAGTAGTATAGATCAGACAGGGTTCTTT | CASSIDQTGFF
- | TRBJ1-1 | TRBV2 | TRBD1 | TGTGCCAGCAGTGACGGATTAGGTCCCAGGGGGCAAGCTTTCTTT | CASSDGLGPRGQAFF
once | TRBJ1-2 | TRBV2 | - | TGTGCCAGCAGTTCGCGAGGACCCTCTAACTATGGCTACACCTTC | CASSSRGPSNYGYTF
- | TRBJ1-2 | TRBV29-1 | TRBD1 | TGCAGCGTCGGGGGGAGACAGGGGAACAATGGCTACACCTTC | CSVGGRQGNNGYTF
- | TRBJ2-3 | TRBV9 | TRBD2 | TGTGCCAGCAGCCGGACTAGCGGGGGGGCTGGGCCAGATACGCAGTATTTT | CASSRTSGGAGPDTQYF
- | TRBJ2-3 | TRBV7-9 | TRBD2 | TGTGCCAGCGAGCGGGGGGGCACAGATACGCAGTATTTT | CASERGGTDTQYF
- | TRBJ2-3 | TRBV7-9 | - | TGTGCCAGCAGCCGCGCCTCATACACAGATACGCAGTATTTT | CASSRASYTDTQYF
- | TRBJ1-3 | TRBV5-1 | - | TGCGCCAGCAGCTTGGGAACCAGGGGAGACACCATATATTTT | CASSLGTRGDTIYF
- | TRBJ1-2 | TRBV20-1 | - | TGCAGTGCTAAACATGGCTACACCTTC | CSAKHGYTF
- | TRBJ2-2 | TRBV27 | - | TGTGCCAGCAGTTACTCTCCGACAGAGAACACCGGGGAGCTGTTTTTT | CASSYSPTENTGELFF
- | TRBJ1-1 | TRBV30 | - | TGTGCCTGGAGTGTACTAGTCAGTGGGGGTGAAGCTTTCTTT | CAWSVLVSGGEAFF
once | TRBJ1-5 | TRBV2 | - | TGTGCCAGCAGCAAGTCTTTGAATCAGCCCCAGCATTTT | CASSKSLNQPQHF
- | TRBJ1-1 | TRBV11-1 | - | TGTGCCAGCATCTCGTTAGGGAACACTGAAGCTTTCTTT | CASISLGNTEAFF
- | TRBJ1-6 | TRBV5-6 | - | TGTGCCAGCAGCTTGGAGTGGGGCGGTTCACCCCTCCACTTT | CASSLEWGGSPLHF
once | TRBJ2-1 | TRBV5-1 | TRBD2 | TGCGCCAGCAGTTTAGCGGGCGGTAATGAGCAGTTCTTC | CASSLAGGNEQFF
- | TRBJ2-1 | TRBV5-4 | TRBD2 | TGTGCCAGCAGCCCCAGGACTAGTAGGTACAATGAGCAGTTCTTC | CASSPRTSRYNEQFF
- | TRBJ1-4 | TRBV7-3 | - | TGTGCCAGCAGCTTAGGTGGAGGGGGGGAAAAACTGTTTTTT | CASSLGGGGEKLFF
- | TRBJ1-1 | TRBV7-6 | - | TGTGCCAGCAGCTTACAGGGGAACACTGAAGCTTTCTTT | CASSLQGNTEAFF
- | TRBJ1-4 | TRBV6-1 | TRBD1 | TGTGCCAGCAGTGCCGGGACAGGGTTATATGGGGAACTGTTTTTT | CASSAGTGLYGELFF
- | TRBJ2-5 | TRBV11-3 | - | TGTGCCAGCAGCTTAGATCGGGTACAGACCCAGTACTTC | CASSLDRVQTQYF
few | TRBJ1-5 | TRBV7-9 | TRBD1 | TGTGCCAGCAGCTCGACAGGGAATAGCAATCAGCCCCAGCATTTT | CASSSTGNSNQPQHF
- | TRBJ1-4 | TRBV2 | - | TGTGCCAGCAGTGAACTGGGGTTCCAAAATGAAAAACTGTTTTTT | CASSELGFQNEKLFF
- | TRBJ1-5 | TRBV28 | - | TGTGCCAGCAGTTTCAGTGGCAGGGGCAATCAGCCCCAGCATTTT | CASSFSGRGNQPQHF
few | TRBJ2-7 | TRBV10-1 | - | TGCGCCAGCAGTGATTCTTCCCCTGGCGAGCAGTACTTC | CASSDSSPGEQYF
- | TRBJ2-7 | TRBV7-2 | - | TGTGCCAGCAGCCAGTCTACCTACGAGCAGTACTTC | CASSQSTYEQYF